The next 24 T cell receptor beta chains were all read from a single sample in a study of cytomegalovirus exposure and HLA in healthy donors. It was with 60 Vbeta and 13 Jbeta primers that the PCR ran. Sequencing was performed with immunoSEQ multiplex PCR; in TCRdb, only in-frame clones are kept and a portion is missing. The sample includes around 120,000 clones, roughly 78% of them seen just once. Material: PBMCs. The receptor source for this set is a woman aged 40 to 49 in good health and CMV-seronegative.

V usage is TRBV28 and J usage is TRBJ2-3; TRBD1 agrees at 9 bases. The CDR3 spans 15 residues. Germline V CDR1 and CDR2: MDHEN, SYDVKM. V lost 2 bases, J lost 2 bases, and 2 bases stayed unmatched. The CDR3 sequence is CASSLRQGDTDTQYF. CDR3 nucleotides: TGTGCCAGCAGTTTACGACAGGGGGACACAGATACGCAGTATTTT.

The chain couples TRBV5-1 to TRBJ2-7, with TRBD1 identical over 8 bases. This CDR3 has 15 residues. The germline V gene encodes CDR1 SGHRS and CDR2 YFSETQ. J lost 4 bases, V lost 3 bases, and 9 bases had no gene match. The CDR3 reads CASSSTGTGLYEQYF. The CDR3 DNA follows: TGCGCCAGCAGCTCGACCGGGACAGGCCTTTACGAGCAGTACTTC.

This chain uses TRBV7-9 with TRBJ2-5, with TRBD1 as a possible D gene (6 bases). V lost 5 bases and J lost 3, with 7 bases in between. Germline V gene sequence: CDR1 SEHNR, CDR2 FQNEAQ (reference sequence). The CDR3 contains 12 residues. The CDR3 here is CASSPGEETQYF. CDR3 DNA sequence: TGTGCCAGCAGCCCAGGGGAAGAGACCCAGTACTTC.

The J gene is TRBJ1-5, the V gene TRBV6-6; TRBD1 matches at 10 bases. The CDR3 totals 13 residues. Germline V gene sequence: CDR1 MNHNY, CDR2 SVGAGI (reference sequence). Trimming removed 11 bases from V and 4 bases from J; junction bases left unmatched: 5. The CDR3 DNA reads as TGTGCCGCAGGGACAGGGGAAAATCAGCCCCAGCATTTT. Its protein product is CAAGTGENQPQHF.

This clone has a single count. CDR3 in DNA: TGTGCCAGCAGTTTACTTCGGGAGAACTACGAGCAGTACTTC. Translating it yields CASSLLRENYEQYF. The V call is TRBV27, the J call TRBJ2-7; D is possibly TRBD2 (6 bases). CDR1 and CDR2 from the germline V gene are MNHEY and SMNVEV (reference sequence). CDR3 length: 14 amino acids. V lost 2 bases, J lost 3 bases, and 11 bases lay in between.

The J gene is TRBJ2-7, the V gene TRBV19; 8 bases line up with TRBD2. Per the germline V gene, CDR1 is LNHDA and CDR2 is SQIVND (reference sequence). CDR3 size: 13 residues. With V trimmed by 5 bases and J by 12 bases, 12 bases remained unmatched. DNA for the CDR3: TGTGCCAGTAGTCCGACAACCGCCGGGACTAGGTACTTC. It encodes CASSPTTAGTRYF.

V and J are TRBV30 and TRBJ1-2; possible D gene TRBD1, 5 bases. Between the trimmed V and J ends, which lost 1 base and 5 bases, there was a span of 11 bases. Germline V gene sequence: CDR1 GTSNPN, CDR2 SVGIG (reference sequence). The CDR3 totals 13 residues. The DNA for the CDR3 is TGTGCCTGGAGTGAGGATGACAGATATGGCTACACCTTC. This gives the protein CAWSEDDRYGYTF.

The chain has TRBV7-6 and TRBJ2-5; 10 bases are shared with TRBD1. The trim removed 4 bases at V and 2 bases at J, leaving 7 bases unmatched. The CDR3 is 16 residues long. Germline CDR1 SGHVS, CDR2 FNYEAQ. The CDR3 is CASSSWGQGLQETQYF. The CDR3 nucleotides read TGTGCCAGCAGCTCCTGGGGACAGGGGCTACAAGAGACCCAGTACTTC. The whole variable domain, filled in from reference TRBV7-6 and TRBJ2-5, reads GAGVSQSPRYKVTKRGQDVALRCDPISGHVSLYWYRQALGQGPEFLTYFNYEAQQDKSGLPNDRFSAERPEGSISTLTIQRTEQRDSAMYRCASSSWGQGLQETQYFGPGTRLLVL.

The V gene is TRBV5-6, the J gene TRBJ2-3; 8 nucleotides align to TRBD2. With V trimmed by 0 bases and J by 2 bases, 2 bases remained unmatched. The CDR3 is made up of 15 amino acids. The germline CDR1 and CDR2 sequences are SGHDT and YYEEEE. This chain's CDR3 is CASSLAGGLTDTQYF. CDR3 nucleotide sequence: TGTGCCAGCAGCTTGGCGGGGGGGCTCACAGATACGCAGTATTTT.

The J gene is TRBJ1-1, the V gene TRBV30, with 7 bases identical to TRBD1. V shed 1 base and J 3 bases; nucleotides not matched to a gene: 5. The CDR3 has 14 amino acids. The germline gives CDR1 GTSNPN, CDR2 SVGIG (reference sequence). The CDR3 sequence is CAWSDKGADTEAFF. The CDR3 DNA reads as TGTGCCTGGAGTGATAAGGGGGCGGACACTGAAGCTTTCTTT.

The rearrangement joins TRBV10-3 to TRBJ1-1; D is possibly TRBD1 (6 bases). V lost 2 bases and J 0 bases, leaving 7 bases between the germline ends. The CDR3 is 14 residues long. Germline values: CDR1 ENHRY, CDR2 SYGVKD. CDR3 residues: CAISETGMNTEAFF. The CDR3 coding sequence is TGTGCCATCAGTGAGACAGGGATGAACACTGAAGCTTTCTTT.

This chain connects TRBV7-6 to TRBJ2-7; 7 positions match TRBD1. Trimming took 1 base from V and 2 from J; bases not matched to a gene: 5. This CDR3 has 15 residues. Germline V gene lookup returns CDR1 SGHVS and CDR2 FNYEAQ. The CDR3 is CASSLGQGIPYEQYF. As DNA, the CDR3 is TGTGCCAGCAGCTTAGGACAGGGTATCCCCTACGAGCAGTACTTC. The whole variable domain, remainder taken from reference TRBV7-6 and TRBJ2-7, is GAGVSQSPRYKVTKRGQDVALRCDPISGHVSLYWYRQALGQGPEFLTYFNYEAQQDKSGLPNDRFSAERPEGSISTLTIQRTEQRDSAMYRCASSLGQGIPYEQYFGPGTRLTVT.

The rearrangement joins TRBV28 to TRBJ2-7; 8 bases align to TRBD1. The V segment lost 5 bases and the J segment 2 bases; nucleotides outside the gene matches: 14. CDR3 length: 17 amino acids. The germline V gene encodes CDR1 MDHEN and CDR2 SYDVKM. The DNA for the CDR3 is TGTGCCAGCAGTCTTTCGGCAGGGGGCCGCCGGGCCTACGAGCAGTACTTC. It codes for CASSLSAGGRRAYEQYF. Full variable domain (outside the CDR3, taken from reference TRBV28 and TRBJ2-7): DVKVTQSSRYLVKRTGEKVFLECVQDMDHENMFWYRQDPGLGLRLIYFSYDVKMKEKGDIPEGYSVSREKKERFSLILESASTNQTSMYLCASSLSAGGRRAYEQYFGPGTRLTVT.

The chain carries TRBV7-2 and TRBJ2-7; TRBD1 aligns across 9 bases. With 3 bases clipped from V and 3 bases from J, the junction kept 3 bases outside the gene matches. The CDR3 sequence is 14 residues long. Germline values: CDR1 SGHTA, CDR2 FQGNSA. As DNA, the CDR3 is TGTGCCAGCAGCTTGACAGGGGGAGGCTACGAGCAGTACTTC. Protein sequence: CASSLTGGGYEQYF. The full variable domain, completed using reference TRBV7-2 and TRBJ2-7, is GAGVSQSPSNKVTEKGKDVELRCDPISGHTALYWYRQSLGQGLEFLIYFQGNSAPDKSGLPSDRFSAERTGGSVSTLTIQRTQQEDSAVYLCASSLTGGGYEQYFGPGTRLTVT.

J is TRBJ2-7 and V is TRBV6-5; possible D gene TRBD1, 5 bases. Deletions cut 6 bases from V and 6 bases from J, with 9 bases between. This CDR3 contains 11 residues. From germline, CDR1 is MNHEY and CDR2 SVGAGI. DNA for the CDR3: TGTGCCAGCAGGGGGCTGAGCGAGCAGTACTTC. It encodes CASRGLSEQYF.

The J gene is TRBJ2-3, the V gene TRBV27, with 8 bases identical to TRBD2. The CDR3 is made up of 20 amino acids. V trimming: 5 bases; J trimming: 2 bases; junction bases outside the gene matches: 21. Germline CDR1 reads MNHEY; CDR2 reads SMNVEV (reference sequence). The CDR3 DNA follows: TGTGCCAGCAGTACTCAACGCGAACAGGGACGGGGGGGTTACACAGATACGCAGTATTTT. It translates to CASSTQREQGRGGYTDTQYF.

V is TRBV5-5 and J is TRBJ1-2; 11 bases align to TRBD1. CDR1 is SGHKS, CDR2 YYEKEE, per germline (reference sequence). V was pared by 0 bases and J by 2 bases, with 6 bases of the junction left unmatched. The CDR3 length is 17 residues. The CDR3 nucleotides read TGTGCCAGCAGCTTGGCCCCCCGGGACAGGGGGAACTATGGCTACACCTTC. This translates into CASSLAPRDRGNYGYTF.

The gene calls are TRBV19 and TRBJ1-6; no clear D gene. The germline CDR1 and CDR2 sequences are LNHDA and SQIVND (reference sequence). The CDR3 extends over 15 amino acids. V dropped 3 bases and J dropped 1 base, with 7 bases sitting between them. The CDR3 nucleotides are TGTGCCAGTAGTATCGAACAGTCCTATAATTCACCCCTCCACTTT. This gives the protein CASSIEQSYNSPLHF.

The chain uses TRBV18 and TRBJ2-5, with a weak D call TRBD1 (6 bases). The CDR3 runs 13 residues. The germline V gene has CDR1 KGHSH and CDR2 LQKENI. Trimming took off 7 bases at V and 2 bases at J, with 11 bases between the two ends. The CDR3 sequence: CASYRALQETQYF. The CDR3 region has the DNA TGTGCCAGCTACAGGGCCCTACAAGAGACCCAGTACTTC.

The chain has TRBV6-6 and TRBJ2-7; 10 bases match TRBD2. In germline, CDR1 is MNHNY, CDR2 SVGAGI (reference sequence). This CDR3 contains 15 residues. The J segment lost 0 bases and the V segment lost 4 bases, leaving 3 bases of the junction unmatched. CDR3 sequence: CASSSGTSASYEQYF. The CDR3 region has the DNA TGTGCCAGCAGTTCCGGGACTAGCGCCTCCTACGAGCAGTACTTC.

This chain connects TRBV29-1 to TRBJ1-5; 7 nucleotides align to TRBD1. V lost 6 bases, J lost 4 bases, and 3 bases stayed unmatched. The CDR3 has 12 amino acids. Per germline, CDR1 SQVTM and CDR2 ANQGSEA. DNA for the CDR3: TGCAGCGTGAGGACAGGAAATCAGCCCCAGCATTTT. This translates into CSVRTGNQPQHF.

V is TRBV19 and J is TRBJ1-1; 12 positions match TRBD1. The V gene end was trimmed by 5 bases and the J gene end by 5 bases; junction bases not matched to a gene: 9. Germline V gene lookup returns CDR1 LNHDA and CDR2 SQIVND (reference sequence). CDR3 size: 16 residues. CDR3 DNA: TGTGCCAGTAGTCCGGGACAGGGGGCGCGGGATACTGAAGCTTTCTTT. It translates to CASSPGQGARDTEAFF.

This chain joins TRBV19 and TRBJ2-7, with 8 bases identical to TRBD1. CDR1 and CDR2 (germline): LNHDA, SQIVND (reference sequence). The CDR3 is 15 residues long. V shed 0 bases, J shed 4 bases, and the junction held 5 bases outside the gene matches. CDR3 sequence (DNA): TGTGCCAGTAGTATAGATACAGGGGGTCTGTACGAGCAGTACTTC. It yields the protein CASSIDTGGLYEQYF.

The gene calls are TRBV29-1 and TRBJ2-3; 7 bases are shared with TRBD2. Germline-derived CDR1 and CDR2 are SQVTM and ANQGSEA. This CDR3 contains 15 residues. Losses at the gene ends were 7 bases for V and 0 bases for J; bases not matched to a gene: 10. In DNA, the CDR3 is TGCAGCGATGGAGTAGCGGGCCCTAGCACAGATACGCAGTATTTT. This gives the protein CSDGVAGPSTDTQYF.